This T cell receptor beta chain was identified in a study of blood T cell repertoires in COVID-19. V lost 0 bases and J lost 2; bases outside the gene matches: 5. The length of the CDR3 is 18 residues. This clone was found once. Patients of the Seattle cohort, enrolled during active infection, were followed longitudinally. Libraries were prepared by immunoSEQ multiplex PCR; TCRdb keeps only in-frame clonotypes and omits some of them. The table shows fewer than 60,000 clones, with over 75% occurring only once. The sample was peripheral blood. This chain uses TRBV23-1 with TRBJ2-3; 13 nucleotides agree with TRBD2. TRBV23-1 carries the ORF label, with uncertain function. The receptor's source is a man aged 55 to 70 with COVID-19, enrolled during active disease. This CDR3 reads CASSQSPGLAGLTDTQYF. CDR3 nucleotides: TGCGCCAGCAGTCAATCCCCGGGACTAGCGGGGCTCACAGATACGCAGTATTTT.